This T cell receptor (beta chain) was recovered during a study of blood T cell repertoires in COVID-19 (dated by TCRdb to about 2020). About the investigation overall: Samples covering the acute and convalescent phases of COVID-19 were provided by collaborators in the United States, Italy and Spain. The material from the prospective study consisted of cDNA or gDNA derived from T cells, B-cell-depleted T cells, or PBMCs. Subjects who had been exposed to COVID-19, were actively infected with it, or had recovered from it provided the deeply sampled blood TCRbeta repertoires that made up the dataset. The repertoires were made available in a free public database intended to serve as a resource for research on the immune response to SARS-CoV-2. Samples were obtained from the ongoing ImmuneRACE study (first 160 participants) and from some 1,300 subjects provided by 6 global collaborators. A de-identified subject ID, COVID-19 status, age in years and sex were almost always included in the sample metadata. HLA class I and class II types, where available, came from metadata supplied by the sample provider rather than from assay-based typing. Beyond this particular receptor, the publication reports: The amount of clinical and demographic metadata varied by source and participant and was provided uncurated.

To note about this clone: It has no known antigen specificity. No qualities accompany the bases; no much larger clone lies one base away.

Enrolling through a virtual design, the prospective study's participants ranged in age from about 18 to 100 years and lived across 20 to 25 United States geographic areas. Cohort assignment in the prospective study relied on participant-reported clinical history from a screening survey and a study questionnaire. For ImmuneRACE Cohort 3, a participant was defined as recovered based on two consecutive negative NP/OP PCR tests, clearance by a healthcare professional, or resolution of symptoms. Each participant in the prospective study had whole blood, serum and a nasopharyngeal or oropharyngeal swab collected by mobile phlebotomists. Participants in the prospective study had the option to provide additional blood draws and questionnaires over an approximately 2-month period. Before DNA extraction, blood samples from the prospective study were shipped at room temperature or frozen. Looking up the germline V gene yields CDR1 ENHRY and CDR2 SYGVKD. V and J lose 4 bases and 8 bases, and a span of 12 bases separates them. The CDR3 runs 14 residues from the cysteine to the phenylalanine. The CDR3 DNA has 42 bases and is translated from base 1.

TCRbeta CDR3 regions were amplified from genomic DNA by means of the immunoSEQ Assay, a bias-controlled multiplex PCR. As for the original processing: The number of nucleated cells in each sample was estimated by amplification of reference gene primers within the assay. Sequence reads were collapsed and filtered to measure the absolute abundance of every unique TCRbeta CDR3 rearrangement. For each sample, productive Simpson clonality was calculated as the square root of Simpson's diversity index across productive rearrangements. TCRdb re-hosts the immuneACCESS table, in-frame sequences only. Its copies lack some clones; in the studies checked, an unresolved V gene accounts for under half of them, and the cause for the rest is not known. The DNA was the basis for D and trimming; V, J and clone size are from that table. The sample table lists just over 300,000 clones, approximately 86% of them with a count of one. The ten largest account for 8% to 9% of the sample.

This sequence uses TRBV10-3 and TRBJ1-6; TRBD1 is perhaps the D gene, given 5 matching bases. Sample: PBMCs or T cells enriched from blood (not recorded which). This receptor was obtained from a woman in her late teens or twenties who had recovered from COVID-19. The CDR3 corresponds to CAISAQGAYSPLHF. DNA sequence: TGTGCCATCAGTGCCCAAGGGGCTTATTCACCCCTCCACTTT.